This note documents a single T cell receptor (beta chain) sequence. Its specificity is unknown. Sequencing libraries for TCR beta were prepared with iRepertoire HTBI primers and Arm-PCR of CDR3 regions. MiXCR was run by TCRdb on the multiplex PCR reads, yielding one entry per CDR3 protein. The table records 500,000 to 700,000 distinct CDR3 sequences, approximately 31% of them present only once. V lost 0 bases, J lost 5 bases, and 10 bases lay in between. Germline CDR1 and CDR2: SQVTM and ANQGSEA. This CDR3 has 14 residues. This record comes from a study of regulatory T cells in long-lasting Graves disease. Study-wide results and limits: Persistent cases favored TRBV28, TRBJ1-2 and TRBJ2-5.

Described time point: persistent/refractory GD, antithyroid drugs over 5 years with positive TRAb. PBMCs were the source of the RNA used for TCR sequencing. From an endocrinology department in Xi'an, China, came the patients. This TCR came from a female donor with Graves disease. The genes are TRBV29-1 and TRBJ1-4, with a tentative D call TRBD1 (5 bases). The starting material was peripheral blood mononuclear cells (PBMCs), obtained when the disease was refractory, from a patient treated with antithyroid drugs. The CDR3 DNA follows: TGCAGCGTTGAAGATCGCAGGGACAATGAAAAACTGTTTTTT. The encoded protein is CSVEDRRDNEKLFF.